The source of this TCR beta chain is a study of cytomegalovirus exposure and HLA in healthy donors. Across the study: The Caucasian-associated ancestry cluster contained 81% of the approximately 430 genotyped donors.

General study points: An assumption of roughly uniform sequencing depth across donors underlay the presence/absence analyses. Researchers catalogued approximately 170 TCR beta chains as cytomegalovirus-associated. As confirmed in vitro, a few CMV-associated chains were specific for CMV antigens.

The PCR contained 60 Vbeta and 13 Jbeta primers. TCRdb's copy holds only in-frame clones and misses some; the assay was immunoSEQ multiplex PCR. The sample carries about 120,000 clones, roughly 9.9% recorded once. There are a few counts of this clone. Its antigen is undetermined. CDR1 and CDR2 (germline): SEHNR, FQNEAQ (reference sequence). This CDR3 is built from 16 residues. V lost 4 bases, J lost 1 base, and 9 bases stayed unmatched. This TCR was recovered from a man under 40 in good health and CMV-seronegative. The source material was PBMCs. The chain is built from TRBV7-9 and TRBJ1-1, with 7 nucleotides matching TRBD1. The CDR3 DNA reads as TGTGCCAGCAGCTATTCGTACAGGGGAAGGAACACTGAAGCTTTCTTT. Translating gives CASSYSYRGRNTEAFF. Variable domain in full (rest from reference TRBV7-9 and TRBJ1-1): DTGVSQNPRHKITKRGQNVTFRCDPISEHNRLYWYRQTLGQGPEFLTYFQNEAQLEKSRLLSDRFSAERPKGSFSTLEIQRTEQGDSAMYLCASSYSYRGRNTEAFFGQGTRLTVV.